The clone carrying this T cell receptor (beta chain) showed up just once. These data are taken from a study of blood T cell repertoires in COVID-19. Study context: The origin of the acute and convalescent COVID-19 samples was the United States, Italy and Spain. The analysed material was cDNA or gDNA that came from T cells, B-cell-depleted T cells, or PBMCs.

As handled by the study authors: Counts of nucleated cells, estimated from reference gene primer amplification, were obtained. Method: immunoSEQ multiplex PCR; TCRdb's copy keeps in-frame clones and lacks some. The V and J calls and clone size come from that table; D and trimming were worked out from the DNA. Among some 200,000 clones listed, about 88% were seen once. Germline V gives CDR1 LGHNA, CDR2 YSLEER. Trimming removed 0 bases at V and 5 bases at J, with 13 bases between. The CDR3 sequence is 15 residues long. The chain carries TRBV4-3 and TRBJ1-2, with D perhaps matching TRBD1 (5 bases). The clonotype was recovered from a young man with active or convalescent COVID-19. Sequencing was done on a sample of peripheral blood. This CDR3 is CASSQDRQKGYGYTF. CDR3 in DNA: TGCGCCAGCAGCCAAGATCGACAAAAGGGGTATGGCTACACCTTC.